This TCR beta chain is from a study of relationships among human T cell subsets (TCRdb year 2010). The study in broad terms: Eight distinct blood T cell populations were sequenced: pan T, CD8 cytotoxic, regulatory, Th1, Th2, naive plus transitional, activated and memory cells.

Based on the germline V gene, the CDR1 and CDR2 sequences are SGHRS and YFSETQ. V drops 0 bases and J drops 0 bases, leaving 8 bases in between. The CDR3 has 15 amino acids, counting the end cysteine and phenylalanine. The entry retains the CDR3 DNA only, 45 bases that are in frame from base 1. CD4+CD25+ regulatory T cells were selected from positively selected CD4+ cells using anti-CD25 beads. Miltenyi superparamagnetic beads coated with subset-specific monoclonal antibodies were used for isolation of the T cell subsets. All T cell populations were isolated from peripheral blood. Ficoll separation of whole blood yielded mononuclear cells, and anti-CD14 microbeads were then used to deplete the monocytes. Right after isolation, the cell populations were resuspended in RNAprotect reagent. On this clonotype: Which antigen it targets is not known. One base away there is no much larger clone; base qualities are not given.

To prepare the library, multiplex PCR was applied. The listed sequencing device is 454 GS FLX. Semiquantitative ARM-PCR was used to amplify the TCR alpha and beta CDR3 regions from mRNA. In ARM-PCR, tagged nested gene-specific primers were used first, and exponential amplification was then carried out by communal superprimers. Nested primers were removed by exonuclease before the second amplification round on first-round PCR products. Sequencing of the amplicons was performed on the 454 platform, which allows millions of DNA fragments to be sequenced rapidly without cloning bias. A read was counted as effective if the read could be mapped to both V and J germline segments. For the original study's pipeline: Reads were assigned to germline V, D and J segments with IRmap, which uses pyromap, a Smith-Waterman modification adapted to 454 sequencing errors. Cutoffs set at the 99th percentile of alignment scores from simulated random sequences were applied to filter D-beta assignments. The amino acids between the conserved V-segment Y[YFLI]C motif and the J-segment [FW]GXGT motif were defined as CDR3. Repertoire diversity was estimated with a compound Poisson process model previously applied to large-scale EST data. A procedure for detecting cross-contamination was used to argue that sample contamination was not the source of the shared CDR3s. TCRdb trimmed the raw reads at Q25, called clones with MiXCR and kept productive beta chains. Duplicate CDR3 protein sequences are folded into a single record with the most common DNA and genes. Here the V and J calls rest on TCRdb's processing, not on the authors' analysis. For this sample the table gives approximately 14,000 distinct CDR3 sequences, of which 60% were detected only once. The ten largest clones capture 2% to 2.5% of the sample.

Broader findings and caveats from the paper: A CD4+CD8+ double-positive population could not be excluded by the bead-based sorting. The considerable overlap in CDR3s among Th1, Th2 and regulatory T cells was taken as suggesting that cell fate choices are stochastic. V, D and J usage, CDR3 length and N-nucleotide additions showed no statistically significant differences among the seven subsets. Over 50% of CD8+ cytotoxic sequences were found to belong to clones with over 100 reads, whereas few such clones were observed in the regulatory and Th2 subsets.

The sequence was obtained from a man aged 35-49 years in good health. Sequencing was performed on Tregs sorted from blood. The chain couples TRBV5-1 to TRBJ2-3, with the identity of the D gene unclear. The DNA reads TGCGCCAGCAGCTTGGCCTTCGCCAGCACAGATACGCAGTATTTT. Translated, it gives CASSLAFASTDTQYF.